A single sample gave rise to the 24 T cell receptor beta chains below, sequenced in a study of T cells in Graves' hyperthyroidism and ophthalmopathy. Using RNA transcripts as the source, TCR beta CDR3 regions were amplified. The HTBI primer set served for first-round RT-PCR of the TCR CDR3. TCRdb reanalysed the multiplex PCR reads using MiXCR and keeps one entry per CDR3 protein. The table records 300,000 to 450,000 distinct CDR3 sequences, approximately 18% of them present only once. Source material: blood. The receptor source for this set is a man younger than 35 with Graves' ophthalmopathy.

This clonotype was seen a few times. The chain is built from TRBV5-1 and TRBJ2-5; 8 bases are a match to TRBD1. The CDR3 totals 15 residues. Germline V gene sequence: CDR1 SGHRS, CDR2 YFSETQ. J gave up 5 bases and V 4 bases, and 10 bases lay outside the gene matches. CDR3: CASSRRTGPFETQYF. The DNA of the CDR3 is TGCGCCAGCAGCCGACGGACAGGGCCCTTTGAGACCCAGTACTTC.

This clonotype turned up a few times. The chain has TRBV20-1 and TRBJ1-4; D not certain. Germline lookup yields CDR1 DFQATT and CDR2 SNEGSKA (reference sequence). The CDR3 runs 14 residues. V was trimmed by 6 bases and J by 8 bases, leaving 19 bases between them. The CDR3 DNA reads TGCAGTGCCCAGGTGGGCTCGGGCAAGGAAAAACTGTTTTTT. Translated, it gives CSAQVGSGKEKLFF.

The chain is built from TRBV27 and TRBJ1-4; 9 bases are shared with TRBD1. CDR3 length: 14 amino acids. The V gene end was trimmed by 2 bases and the J gene end by 8 bases; junction bases not matched to a gene: 3. Germline loops: CDR1 MNHEY, CDR2 SMNVEV (reference sequence). This CDR3 is CASSLGTGPEKLFF. CDR3 nucleotide sequence: TGTGCCAGCAGTTTAGGGACAGGGCCCGAAAAACTGTTTTTT.

This rearrangement joins TRBV19 to TRBJ2-1; TRBD2 matches at 13 bases. The CDR3 has 15 residues. CDR1 and CDR2 from the germline V gene are LNHDA and SQIVND (reference sequence). V trimming: 4 bases; J trimming: 10 bases; junction bases outside the gene matches: 7. The CDR3 DNA reads TGTGCCAGTAGTAAGACTAGCGGGGGGCCTTGGGAGCAGTTCTTC. Translated: CASSKTSGGPWEQFF.

This clonotype was detected only once. This chain connects TRBV19 to TRBJ1-5; unclear D gene. V was shortened by 0 bases and J by 8 bases, with 8 bases between the two germline ends. Germline-derived CDR1 and CDR2 are LNHDA and SQIVND (reference sequence). This CDR3 spans 13 amino acids. The CDR3, as DNA: TGTGCCAGTAGTATAGATTATGAGGAGCCCCAGCATTTT. This codes for CASSIDYEEPQHF.

The chain recombines TRBV5-4 with TRBJ2-7, with 7 bases matching TRBD1. The CDR3 sequence is 16 residues long. Germline V gene sequence: CDR1 SGHNT, CDR2 YYREEE (reference sequence). The V and J ends lost 4 bases and 3 bases, in that order; junction bases with no gene match: 13. CDR3 in amino acids: CASSADRALKVYEQYF. CDR3 nucleotide sequence: TGTGCCAGCAGCGCCGACAGGGCTCTGAAGGTCTACGAGCAGTACTTC.

This chain connects TRBV7-7 to TRBJ2-5; 8 positions match TRBD2. CDR3 size: 16 residues. Losses at the gene ends were 1 base for V and 5 bases for J; bases not matched to a gene: 9. The germline V gene has CDR1 SSHAT and CDR2 FNYEAQ (reference sequence). The CDR3: CASSLGGTRAAETQYF. The CDR3 DNA is TGTGCCAGCAGCTTAGGGGGGACTAGGGCAGCGGAGACCCAGTACTTC.

The genes are TRBV4-2 and TRBJ1-6; maybe TRBD1 (5 bases). The CDR3 loop spans 14 amino acids. The germline CDR1 and CDR2 sequences are LGHNA and YNFKEQ. V lost 4 bases to trimming and J lost 7 bases, with 11 bases between them. The CDR3, as DNA: TGTGCCAGCAGCCCGGGACCGCTGAATTCACCCCTCCACTTT. Translated, it gives CASSPGPLNSPLHF.

The V call is TRBV5-1, the J call TRBJ1-4; TRBD1 is a possible D gene (6 bases). Germline V gene sequence: CDR1 SGHRS, CDR2 YFSETQ. The germline V and J ends were trimmed by 1 base and 6 bases, with 7 bases remaining between them. The CDR3 sequence is 13 residues long. The CDR3 protein is CASSLTGYEKLFF. In DNA form, the CDR3 reads TGCGCCAGCAGCTTGACAGGGTATGAAAAACTGTTTTTT.

This clonotype showed up just once. V and J are TRBV6-1 and TRBJ1-3, with 10 bases that match TRBD1. With 2 bases clipped from V and 2 bases from J, the junction kept 3 bases outside the gene matches. The CDR3 contains 16 residues. CDR1 and CDR2 from the germline V gene are MNHNS and SASEGT. This CDR3 reads CASSEWGTGAGNTIYF. The CDR3 DNA sequence: TGTGCCAGCAGTGAATGGGGGACAGGGGCTGGAAACACCATATATTTT.

The gene calls are TRBV29-1 and TRBJ2-7, with 7 bases identical to TRBD1. The V gene's germline CDR1 is SQVTM and CDR2 ANQGSEA. V dropped 3 bases and J dropped 6; count of bases not matched to a gene: 5. The CDR3 loop spans 12 amino acids. CDR3 nucleotide sequence: TGCAGCGTTGAGTTACAGGGGTTCGAGCAGTACTTC. It codes for CSVELQGFEQYF.

This clonotype occurred many times. The V call is TRBV28, the J call TRBJ1-1; TRBD1 is a possible D gene (5 bases). The CDR3 has 13 residues. Germline V CDR1 and CDR2: MDHEN, SYDVKM. In DNA, the CDR3 is TGTGCAGCTGGGTCCACGGGGGAAACTGAAGCTTTCTTT. Translated, it gives CAAGSTGETEAFF.

This clonotype showed up just once. This may be a read error, as it is one base from a much larger clone. The chain is built from TRBV11-3 and TRBJ2-1, with TRBD2 matching 10 bases. The ends lost 1 base at V and 9 bases at J; junction bases unmatched: 9. Germline CDR1 is SGHNT and CDR2 is YENEEA. The CDR3 length is 16 residues. The CDR3 region has the DNA TGTGCCAGCAGCTTAGGGATTAGCGGGGGGCGGGGTGAGCAGTTCTTC. As protein: CASSLGISGGRGEQFF. The variable domain in full, with the rest retrieved from reference TRBV11-3 and TRBJ2-1, is EAGVVQSPRYKIIEKKQPVAFWCNPISGHNTLYWYLQNLGQGPELLIRYENEEAVDDSQLPKDRFSAERLKGVDSTLKIQPAELGDSAVYLCASSLGISGGRGEQFFGPGTRLTVL.

This chain uses TRBV24-1 with TRBJ1-2; D ambiguous. The CDR3 runs 14 residues. Between the trimmed V and J ends, which lost 6 bases and 2 bases, there was a span of 12 bases. Germline V CDR1 and CDR2: KGHDR, SFDVKD. In nucleotides, the CDR3 is TGTGCCACCAGTACCCCCGGGGAAAACTATGGCTACACCTTC. It specifies CATSTPGENYGYTF.

J is TRBJ2-3 and V is TRBV20-1; 9 positions agree with TRBD2. CDR3 length: 16 amino acids. The V segment lost 2 bases and the J segment 4 bases; nucleotides outside the gene matches: 10. Germline V gives CDR1 DFQATT, CDR2 SNEGSKA (reference sequence). CDR3 loop: CSARPGTSYVADTQYF. In DNA, the CDR3 is TGCAGTGCTAGACCCGGGACTAGCTATGTCGCAGATACGCAGTATTTT.

DNA for the CDR3: TGCGCCAGCAGCTTGGGGGGGTATAAAGATTCACCCCTCCACTTT. Translating it yields CASSLGGYKDSPLHF. J is TRBJ1-6 and V is TRBV5-1, with D possibly TRBD1 on 5 matching bases. CDR1 SGHRS and CDR2 YFSETQ come from the germline V gene. The CDR3 is 15 amino acids. Trimming shortened V by 0 bases and J by 8 bases, and 12 bases separated the two germline ends.

In its sample, this clonotype was seen a few times. This sequence joins TRBV18 and TRBJ2-3; D tentatively fits TRBD1 or TRBD2 (5 bases each). The CDR3 contains 15 residues. V lost 2 bases, J lost 1 base, and 10 bases lay in between. Germline CDR1 KGHSH, CDR2 LQKENI. CDR3 in DNA: TGTGCCAGCTCACCAGGGGACGGCCGCACAGATACGCAGTATTTT. Its translation: CASSPGDGRTDTQYF.

This clonotype was seen many times. The chain recombines TRBV7-9 with TRBJ2-7; D is uncertain. This CDR3 is built from 13 residues. The germline V and J ends were trimmed by 4 bases and 5 bases, with 12 bases remaining between them. Germline CDR1 SEHNR, CDR2 FQNEAQ (reference sequence). CDR3 sequence reads: CASSYGSSHEQYF. The CDR3 region has the DNA TGTGCCAGCAGCTATGGGTCGTCCCACGAGCAGTACTTC.

V gene TRBV7-3 combines with J gene TRBJ1-5; D uncertain. CDR1 SGHTA and CDR2 FQGTGA come from the germline V gene. V dropped 2 bases and J dropped 0 bases, with 17 bases sitting between them. This CDR3 spans 18 amino acids. CDR3 sequence: CASSLASAFVYSNQPQHF. CDR3 in DNA: TGTGCCAGCAGCTTAGCGTCGGCCTTCGTTTATAGCAATCAGCCCCAGCATTTT.

The chain links TRBV3-1 to TRBJ1-4, with TRBD1 matching 8 bases. J lost 1 base, V lost 2 bases, and 6 bases had no gene match. This CDR3 region has 17 residues. CDR1 is LGHDT and CDR2 is YNNKEL in the germline V gene (reference sequence). The CDR3 DNA reads as TGTGCCAGCAGCCAAATAACCGGGACAGGAACTAATGAAAAACTGTTTTTT. Protein product: CASSQITGTGTNEKLFF.

This clonotype was recorded many times. V gene TRBV27 combines with J gene TRBJ2-2, with 8 positions matching TRBD2. The germline V gene has CDR1 MNHEY and CDR2 SMNVEV (reference sequence). CDR3 length equals 16 residues. Trimming removed 2 bases from V and 5 bases from J; junction bases left unmatched: 7. CDR3 coding DNA: TGTGCCAGCAGTTTAATGGCGGGGGGTCGGACCGGGGAGCTGTTTTTT. Encoded protein: CASSLMAGGRTGELFF.

This clonotype was counted between two and nine times. V is TRBV18 and J is TRBJ2-7, with D perhaps given as TRBD1 or TRBD2 (6 bases each). V lost 3 bases and J lost 6, with 21 bases in between. The CDR3 spans 16 residues. Germline CDR1 reads KGHSH; CDR2 reads LQKENI. In DNA, the CDR3 is TGTGCCAGCTCACCTGGTGTCGGGGGCGGAGCTGTCGAGCAGTACTTC. Translated: CASSPGVGGGAVEQYF.

The chain recombines TRBV12-3 or TRBV12-4 with TRBJ1-5, with 9 positions matching TRBD1. The length of the CDR3 is 18 residues. Germline trimming cut 4 bases from V and 0 bases from J; bases unmatched to any gene: 10. This CDR3 reads CASSYSTGGPYSNQPQHF. DNA for the CDR3: TGTGCCAGCAGTTACTCGACAGGGGGACCTTATAGCAATCAGCCCCAGCATTTT.

This clonotype has more than one count but fewer than ten. This rearrangement joins TRBV18 to TRBJ2-3; a weak D match, TRBD2 (6 bases). With 2 bases removed from V and 0 bases from J, the gap between germline ends came to 12 bases. This CDR3 comprises 16 residues. From germline, CDR1 is KGHSH and CDR2 LQKENI. CDR3 DNA: TGTGCCAGCTCACCAATCCCGGGACTGAGCACAGATACGCAGTATTTT. This sequence encodes CASSPIPGLSTDTQYF. The full variable domain, with the rest looked up from reference TRBV18 and TRBJ2-3, is NAGVMQNPRHLVRRRGQEARLRCSPMKGHSHVYWYRQLPEEGLKFMVYLQKENIIDESGMPKERFSAEFPKEGPSILRIQQVVRGDSAAYFCASSPIPGLSTDTQYFGPGTRLTVL.